The source of this T cell receptor beta chain is a study of blood T cell repertoires in COVID-19. Study-level information: T cells, B-cell-depleted T cells, or PBMCs supplied cDNA or gDNA.

Per the original methods: From reference gene primer amplification, estimates of nucleated cell counts were derived. The assay was immunoSEQ multiplex PCR, and TCRdb's table has in-frame clones only and misses some. D and trimming were read from the DNA, whereas the V and J calls and clone size are those reported in that table. The sample records some 240,000 clones, roughly 84% being singletons. V lost 1 base and J 1 base, leaving 10 bases between the germline ends. Looked up from germline, CDR1 is SGHTA and CDR2 is FQGNSA. The CDR3 is 15 amino acids. This TCR came from a woman aged 40 to 50 who had recovered from COVID-19. What was sequenced was peripheral blood. The chain links TRBV7-2 to TRBJ1-1; the D gene is possibly TRBD1 (5 bases). The CDR3 loop reads CASSLVPGQNTEAFF. The CDR3 nucleotides are TGTGCCAGCAGCTTAGTCCCAGGGCAGAACACTGAAGCTTTCTTT.